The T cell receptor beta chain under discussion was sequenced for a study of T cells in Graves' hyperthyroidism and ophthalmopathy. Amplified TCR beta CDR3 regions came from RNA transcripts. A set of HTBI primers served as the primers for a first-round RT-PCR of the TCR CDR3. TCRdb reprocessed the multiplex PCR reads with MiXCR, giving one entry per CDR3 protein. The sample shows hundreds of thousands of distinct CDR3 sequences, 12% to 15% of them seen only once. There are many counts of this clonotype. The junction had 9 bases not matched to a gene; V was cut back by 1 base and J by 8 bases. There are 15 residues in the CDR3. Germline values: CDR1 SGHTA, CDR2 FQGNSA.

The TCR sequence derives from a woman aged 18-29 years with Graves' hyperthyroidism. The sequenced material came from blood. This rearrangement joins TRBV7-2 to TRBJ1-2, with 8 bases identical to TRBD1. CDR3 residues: CASSLVGRGLGGYTF. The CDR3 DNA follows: TGTGCCAGCAGCTTAGTGGGCAGGGGGCTAGGAGGCTACACCTTC.